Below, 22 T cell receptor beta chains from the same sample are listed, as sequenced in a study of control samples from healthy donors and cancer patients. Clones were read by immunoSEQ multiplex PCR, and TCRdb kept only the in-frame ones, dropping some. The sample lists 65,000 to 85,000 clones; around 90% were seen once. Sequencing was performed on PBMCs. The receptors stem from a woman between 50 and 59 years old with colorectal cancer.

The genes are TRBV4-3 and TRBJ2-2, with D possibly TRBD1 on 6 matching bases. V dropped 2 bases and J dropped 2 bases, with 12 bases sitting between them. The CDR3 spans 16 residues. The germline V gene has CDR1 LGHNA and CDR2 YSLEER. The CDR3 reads CASSQSGTQNTGELFF. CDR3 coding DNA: TGCGCCAGCAGCCAAAGTGGGACACAAAACACCGGGGAGCTGTTTTTT.

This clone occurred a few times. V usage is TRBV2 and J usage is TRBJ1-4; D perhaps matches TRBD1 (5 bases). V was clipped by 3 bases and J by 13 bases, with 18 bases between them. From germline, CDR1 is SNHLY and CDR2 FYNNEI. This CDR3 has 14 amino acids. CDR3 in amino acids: CASSDDRTNDGLFF. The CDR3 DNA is TGTGCCAGCAGTGACGACAGAACTAATGACGGACTGTTTTTT.

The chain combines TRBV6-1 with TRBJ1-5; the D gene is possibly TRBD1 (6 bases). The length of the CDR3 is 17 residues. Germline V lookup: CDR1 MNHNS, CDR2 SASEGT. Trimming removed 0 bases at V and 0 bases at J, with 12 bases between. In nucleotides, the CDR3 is TGTGCCAGCAGTGAAGCCAGGGGACGATATAGCAATCAGCCCCAGCATTTT. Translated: CASSEARGRYSNQPQHF.

CDR3 protein: CASKKEFGYTF. The CDR3 DNA sequence: TGTGCCAGTAAGAAGGAGTTTGGCTACACCTTC. The chain carries TRBV19 and TRBJ1-2; D is ambiguous. The V gene lost 7 bases and the J gene lost 7 bases, with 10 bases spanning the gap. CDR3 length equals 11 residues. The germline V gene encodes CDR1 LNHDA and CDR2 SQIVND (reference sequence).

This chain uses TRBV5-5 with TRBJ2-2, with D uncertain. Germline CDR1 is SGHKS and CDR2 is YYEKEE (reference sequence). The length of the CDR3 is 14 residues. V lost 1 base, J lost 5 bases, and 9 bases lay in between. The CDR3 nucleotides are TGTGCCAGCAGCTTGTTGGGGAATACCGGGGAGCTGTTTTTT. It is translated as CASSLLGNTGELFF.

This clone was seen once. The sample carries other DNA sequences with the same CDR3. The CDR3 DNA reads TGTGCCAGTAGTACCCGGGACAGGGGTTATAATTCACCCCTCCACTTT. This translates into CASSTRDRGYNSPLHF. V and J are TRBV19 and TRBJ1-6, with TRBD1 matching 10 bases. The CDR3 extends over 16 amino acids. Losses at the gene ends were 4 bases for V and 4 bases for J; bases not matched to a gene: 4. Germline loops: CDR1 LNHDA, CDR2 SQIVND (reference sequence).

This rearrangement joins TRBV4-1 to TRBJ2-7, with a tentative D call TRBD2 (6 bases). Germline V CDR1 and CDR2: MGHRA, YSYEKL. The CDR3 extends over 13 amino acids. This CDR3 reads CASSQDLGGTYVV. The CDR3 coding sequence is TGCGCCAGCAGCCAAGATCTCGGCGGGACGTACGTCGTC.

In nucleotides, the CDR3 is TGCGCCAGCAGCCTCAACTACAATGAGCAGTTCTTC. It codes for CASSLNYNEQFF. This chain joins TRBV4-3 and TRBJ2-1; no firm D call. Germline loops: CDR1 LGHNA, CDR2 YSLEER. The V end was cut by 4 bases, the J end by 3 bases, with 4 bases between. This CDR3 region has 12 residues.

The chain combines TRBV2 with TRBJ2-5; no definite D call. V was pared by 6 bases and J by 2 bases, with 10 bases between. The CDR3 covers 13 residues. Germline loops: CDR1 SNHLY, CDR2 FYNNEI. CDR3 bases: TGTGCCAGCAGAGGGAATTCACAAGAGACCCAGTACTTC. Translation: CASRGNSQETQYF.

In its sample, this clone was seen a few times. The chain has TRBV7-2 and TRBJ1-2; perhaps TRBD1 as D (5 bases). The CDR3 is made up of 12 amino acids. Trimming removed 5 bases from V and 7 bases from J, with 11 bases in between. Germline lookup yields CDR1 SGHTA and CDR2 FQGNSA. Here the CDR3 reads CASSTGGAGYTF. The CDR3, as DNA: TGTGCCAGCAGCACCGGAGGGGCTGGCTACACCTTC.

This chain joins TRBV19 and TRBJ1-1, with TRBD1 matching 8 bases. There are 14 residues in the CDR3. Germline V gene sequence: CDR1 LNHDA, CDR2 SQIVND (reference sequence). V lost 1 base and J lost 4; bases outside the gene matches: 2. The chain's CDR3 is CASSIGTGRTEAFF. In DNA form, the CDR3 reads TGTGCCAGTAGTATAGGGACAGGGCGCACTGAAGCTTTCTTT.

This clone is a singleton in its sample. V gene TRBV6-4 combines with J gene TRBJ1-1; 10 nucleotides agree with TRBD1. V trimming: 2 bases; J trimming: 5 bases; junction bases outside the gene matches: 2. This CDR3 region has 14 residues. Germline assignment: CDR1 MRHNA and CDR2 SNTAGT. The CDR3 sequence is CASSDPGQGTEAFF. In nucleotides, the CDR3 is TGTGCCAGCAGTGACCCGGGACAGGGGACTGAAGCTTTCTTT.

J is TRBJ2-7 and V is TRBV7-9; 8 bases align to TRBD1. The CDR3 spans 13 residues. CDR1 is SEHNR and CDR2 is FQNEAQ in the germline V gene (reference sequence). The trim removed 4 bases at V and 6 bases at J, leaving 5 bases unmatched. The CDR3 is CASSWDRLSEQYV. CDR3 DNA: TGTGCCAGCAGCTGGGACAGGCTGTCCGAGCAGTACGTC.

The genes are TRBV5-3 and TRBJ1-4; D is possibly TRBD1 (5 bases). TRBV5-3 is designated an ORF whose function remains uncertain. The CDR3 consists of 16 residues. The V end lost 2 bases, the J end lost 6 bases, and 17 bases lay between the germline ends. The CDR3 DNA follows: TGTGCCAGAAGCTTCGAACAGGCCACCGAGGATGAAAAACTGTTTTTT. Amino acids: CARSFEQATEDEKLFF.

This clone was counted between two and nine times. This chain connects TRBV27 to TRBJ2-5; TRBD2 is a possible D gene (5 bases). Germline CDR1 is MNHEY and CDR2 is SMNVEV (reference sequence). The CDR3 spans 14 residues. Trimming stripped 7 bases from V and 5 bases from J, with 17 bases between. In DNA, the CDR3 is TGTGCCAGCACCCCCCGGGGTAGCGCGGAGACCCAGTACTTC. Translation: CASTPRGSAETQYF.

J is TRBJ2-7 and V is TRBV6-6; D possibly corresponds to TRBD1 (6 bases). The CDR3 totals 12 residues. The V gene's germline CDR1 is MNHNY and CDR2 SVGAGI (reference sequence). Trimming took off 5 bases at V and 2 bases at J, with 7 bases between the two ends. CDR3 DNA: TGTGCCAGCAGTGGGGACACCTACGAGCAGTACGTC. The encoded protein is CASSGDTYEQYV.

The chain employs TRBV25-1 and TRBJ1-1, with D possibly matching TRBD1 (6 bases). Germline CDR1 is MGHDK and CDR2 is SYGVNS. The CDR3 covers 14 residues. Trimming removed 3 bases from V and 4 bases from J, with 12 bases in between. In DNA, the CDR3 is TGTGCCAGCAGTGATACAGGGCGGGTCACTGAAGCTTTCTTT. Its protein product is CASSDTGRVTEAFF. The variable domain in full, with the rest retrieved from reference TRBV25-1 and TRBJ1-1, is EADIYQTPRYLVIGTGKKITLECSQTMGHDKMYWYQQDPGMELHLIHYSYGVNSTEKGDLSSESTVSRIRTEHFPLTLESARPSHTSQYLCASSDTGRVTEAFFGQGTRLTVV.

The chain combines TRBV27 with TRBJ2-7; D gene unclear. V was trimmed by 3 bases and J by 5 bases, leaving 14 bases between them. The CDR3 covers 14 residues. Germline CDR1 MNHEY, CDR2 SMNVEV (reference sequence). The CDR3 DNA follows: TGTGCCAGCAGTTTCTCCCGGGCCAGTAACGAGCAGTACGTC. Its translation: CASSFSRASNEQYV.

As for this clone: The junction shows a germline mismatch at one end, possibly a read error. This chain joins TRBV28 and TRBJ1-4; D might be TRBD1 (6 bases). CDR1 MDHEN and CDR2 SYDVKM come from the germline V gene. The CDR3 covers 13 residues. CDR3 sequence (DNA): TGTGCGAGCATGACAGGCGATCGGATAAAACTGTTTTTT. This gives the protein CASMTGDRIKLFF.

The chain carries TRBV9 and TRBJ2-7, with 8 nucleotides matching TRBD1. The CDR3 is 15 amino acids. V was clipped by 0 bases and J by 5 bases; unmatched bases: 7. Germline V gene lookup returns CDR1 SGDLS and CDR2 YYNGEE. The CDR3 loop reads CASSVEGQGGHEQYV. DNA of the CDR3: TGTGCCAGCAGCGTAGAAGGACAGGGAGGCCACGAGCAGTACGTC.

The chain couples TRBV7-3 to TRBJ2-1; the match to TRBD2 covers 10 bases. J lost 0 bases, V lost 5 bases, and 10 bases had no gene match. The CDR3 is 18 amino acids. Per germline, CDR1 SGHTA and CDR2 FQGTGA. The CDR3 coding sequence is TGTGCCAGCAGCCCAAAAGCGGGGGGGCTTCTCTCCTACAATGAGCAGTTCTTC. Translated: CASSPKAGGLLSYNEQFF.

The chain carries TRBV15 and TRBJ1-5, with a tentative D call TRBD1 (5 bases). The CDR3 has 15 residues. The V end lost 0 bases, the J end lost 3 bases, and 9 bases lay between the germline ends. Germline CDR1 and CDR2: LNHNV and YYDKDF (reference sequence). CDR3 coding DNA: TGTGCCACCAGCAGAGATCCAGGGTTCAATCAGCCCCAGCATTTT. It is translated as CATSRDPGFNQPQHF.